This record covers a single T cell receptor beta chain. The CDR3 extends over 15 amino acids. Trimming removed 3 bases at V and 0 bases at J, with 9 bases between. CDR1 is MDHEN and CDR2 is SYDVKM in the germline V gene. Per the study methods: Filtering differed since immunoSEQ provided only junctions, with no quality scores. Clones were sequenced by immunoSEQ multiplex PCR, and TCRdb holds only the in-frame ones, with some missing. Clone size and V and J calls were adopted from that table, with D and trimming inferred from the DNA. In the table there are about 2.3 million clones, 85% to 95% of which are singletons. The study separated CD4+ cells into CD45RA+ naive and CD45RA-negative memory subsets. The sample comes from a study of shared clonotypes between healthy human individuals.

This sequence joins TRBV28 and TRBJ1-3; the D is unclear. The source is a man younger than 35 in good health. Some clones in this sample may be carry-over from other donors' samples. The sample consisted of naive CD4+ T cells from PBMCs. Subset specified: CD45RA+ positively selected. CDR3 sequence (DNA): TGTGCCAGCAGTTTTAGGATGCCCTCTGGAAACACCATATATTTT. It encodes CASSFRMPSGNTIYF.